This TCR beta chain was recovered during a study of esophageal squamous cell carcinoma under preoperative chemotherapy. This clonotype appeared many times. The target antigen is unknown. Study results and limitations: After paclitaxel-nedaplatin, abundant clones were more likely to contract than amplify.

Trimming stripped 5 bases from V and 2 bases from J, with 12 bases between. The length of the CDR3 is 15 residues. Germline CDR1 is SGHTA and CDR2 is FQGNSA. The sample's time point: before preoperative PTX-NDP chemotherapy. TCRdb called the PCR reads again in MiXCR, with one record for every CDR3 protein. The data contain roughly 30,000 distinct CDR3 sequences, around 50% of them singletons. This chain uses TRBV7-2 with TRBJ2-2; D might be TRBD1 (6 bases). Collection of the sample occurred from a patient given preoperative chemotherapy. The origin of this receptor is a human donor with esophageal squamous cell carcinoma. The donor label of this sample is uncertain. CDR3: CASSPVGGNTGELFF. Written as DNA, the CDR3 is TGTGCCAGCAGCCCCGTAGGGGGTAACACCGGGGAGCTGTTTTTT.